The T cell receptor (beta chain) described here comes from a study of T cell changes during pregnancy in multiple sclerosis. Only in-frame clones appear in the TCRdb table, and some are missing; sequencing was by immunoSEQ multiplex PCR. Of approximately 41,000 clones listed, under 95% are singletons. Sample: PBMCs (not recorded whether the cells were cultured). This clonotype originated in a female donor with multiple sclerosis, enrolled in a pregnancy study.

This chain's CDR3 is CASNLRSLSYNEQFF. For the CDR3, the DNA is TGTGCCAGCAATCTCCGTTCCCTCTCCTACAATGAGCAGTTCTTC. This chain uses TRBV2 with TRBJ2-1; no reliable D call. The V gene lost 7 bases and the J gene lost 0 bases, with 13 bases spanning the gap. This CDR3 is 15 amino acids long. Germline values: CDR1 SNHLY, CDR2 FYNNEI.